Following are 20 T cell receptor beta chains from one sample sequenced in a study of blood T cell repertoires in COVID-19 (TCRdb year 2020). The receptor library was made with the immunoSEQ multiplex PCR assay. In its TCRdb copy, this immuneACCESS table keeps in-frame sequences only and misses some clones. Where compared with another copy, unresolved V genes explain less than half of these, and the others have no known cause. Here the sample has more than 85,000 clones; 65% to 90% occur a single time. Approximately 7.9% of the sample lies in the top ten. What was sequenced was peripheral blood. These receptors were taken from a woman aged 80 or over with active or convalescent COVID-19.

This chain connects TRBV9 to TRBJ2-7, with D perhaps TRBD1 (6 bases). The CDR3 has 15 residues. Trimming cost V 0 bases and J 5 bases, with 15 bases left between them. CDR1 is SGDLS, CDR2 YYNGEE, per germline. CDR3 sequence (DNA): TGTGCCAGCAGCGTAGGGGCAGGGGCGAAAAACGAGCAGTACTTC. Residues: CASSVGAGAKNEQYF.

The chain joins TRBV28 to TRBJ2-7, with TRBD1 identical over 7 bases. With 8 bases clipped from V and 1 base from J, the junction kept 2 bases outside the gene matches. The CDR3 runs to 12 residues. In germline, CDR1 is MDHEN, CDR2 SYDVKM. The CDR3 coding sequence is TGTGCCAGCCAGGGGGTATCCTACGAGCAGTACTTC. It encodes CASQGVSYEQYF.

The rearrangement uses TRBV27 and TRBJ2-1; the D gene is possibly TRBD2 (6 bases). The CDR3 is made up of 16 amino acids. Trimming removed 2 bases from V and 7 bases from J, with 18 bases in between. Germline V gene lookup returns CDR1 MNHEY and CDR2 SMNVEV (reference sequence). The CDR3 reads CASSLEAGSLGNEQFF. CDR3 bases: TGTGCCAGCAGTTTAGAGGCGGGATCCTTAGGGAATGAGCAGTTCTTC.

This chain connects TRBV24-1 to TRBJ2-3, with D unclear. The CDR3 is made up of 13 amino acids. Trimming removed 1 base at V and 4 bases at J, with 5 bases between. Germline-derived CDR1 and CDR2 are KGHDR and SFDVKD. The CDR3 loop is CATSDFPADTQYF. CDR3 sequence (DNA): TGTGCCACCAGTGATTTCCCGGCAGATACGCAGTATTTT.

The J gene is TRBJ2-7, the V gene TRBV6-2 or TRBV6-3, with 9 bases lining up with TRBD1. The germline CDR1 and CDR2 sequences are MNHEY and SVGEGT. The CDR3 runs to 16 residues. V trimming: 0 bases; J trimming: 2 bases; junction bases outside the gene matches: 5. The CDR3 coding sequence is TGTGCCAGCAGTTACTCCGGGACAGGGTTTCCCTACGAGCAGTACTTC. Amino acid sequence: CASSYSGTGFPYEQYF.

This clone showed up just a few times. The rearrangement uses TRBV27 and TRBJ2-7, with TRBD2 matching 8 bases. The germline V gene has CDR1 MNHEY and CDR2 SMNVEV (reference sequence). The V and J ends lost 6 bases and 3 bases, in that order; junction bases with no gene match: 7. The CDR3 totals 14 residues. The CDR3 sequence is CASSPSGRGYEQYF. The CDR3 DNA sequence: TGTGCCAGCAGCCCAAGCGGGAGAGGCTACGAGCAGTACTTC.

The gene calls are TRBV7-9 and TRBJ1-5; weak D call: TRBD1 (5 bases). The CDR3 has 15 amino acids. V gave up 9 bases and J gave up 0 bases, with 15 bases separating them. Germline V gene lookup returns CDR1 SEHNR and CDR2 FQNEAQ (reference sequence). The CDR3 reads CARKWGGYSNQPQHF. The DNA for the CDR3 is TGTGCCAGGAAGTGGGGGGGTTATAGCAATCAGCCCCAGCATTTT.

The CDR3 spells CASSATGEAGQGETQYF. In nucleotides, the CDR3 is TGTGCCAGCAGCGCCACAGGGGAGGCGGGCCAGGGGGAGACCCAGTACTTC. The rearrangement joins TRBV21-1 to TRBJ2-5; no check of the table's D call, TRBD1, against the DNA was made. TRBV21-1 is shown as a pseudogene. The CDR3 runs 17 residues.

This chain joins TRBV19 and TRBJ1-1; D not resolved. Germline CDR1 is LNHDA and CDR2 is SQIVND (reference sequence). V was shortened by 1 base and J by 5 bases, with 8 bases between the two germline ends. CDR3 length: 13 amino acids. The CDR3 coding sequence is TGTGCCAGTAGTATAGTGACGGGGACTGAAGCTTTCTTT. Translated: CASSIVTGTEAFF. The full variable domain, its missing parts supplied by reference TRBV19 and TRBJ1-1, is DGGITQSPKYLFRKEGQNVTLSCEQNLNHDAMYWYRQDPGQGLRLIYYSQIVNDFQKGDIAEGYSVSREKKESFPLTVTSAQKNPTAFYLCASSIVTGTEAFFGQGTRLTVV.

The rearrangement links TRBV7-9 to TRBJ2-1; weak D call: TRBD1 (5 bases). Trimming cost V 0 bases and J 3 bases, with 9 bases left between them. Per the germline V gene, CDR1 is SEHNR and CDR2 is FQNEAQ (reference sequence). This CDR3 has 15 residues. CDR3 protein: CASSLAGVLYNEQFF. Written as DNA, the CDR3 is TGTGCCAGCAGCTTAGCAGGGGTCCTCTACAATGAGCAGTTCTTC.

This clone came up once. The chain uses TRBV3-1 (or the pseudogene TRBV3-2) and TRBJ2-5, with D possibly matching TRBD2 (6 bases). CDR1 and CDR2 (germline): LGHDT, YNNKEL (reference sequence). V was trimmed by 8 bases and J by 0 bases, leaving 13 bases between them. The CDR3 covers 14 residues. The CDR3 protein is CASCLGTHQETQYF. The CDR3 nucleotides are TGTGCCAGCTGTTTGGGGACTCACCAAGAGACCCAGTACTTC.

This chain links TRBV27 with TRBJ1-1; possibly TRBD1 for D (6 bases). Germline-derived CDR1 and CDR2 are MNHEY and SMNVEV (reference sequence). Trimming removed 3 bases from V and 0 bases from J, with 8 bases in between. This CDR3 is 14 amino acids long. CDR3: CASSLGHMNTEAFF. The DNA of the CDR3 is TGTGCCAGCAGTTTGGGACATATGAACACTGAAGCTTTCTTT.

The V gene is TRBV19, the J gene TRBJ1-2; 10 bases line up with TRBD1. The junction had 14 bases not matched to a gene; V was cut back by 5 bases and J by 8 bases. This CDR3 is built from 16 residues. CDR1 and CDR2 from the germline V gene are LNHDA and SQIVND (reference sequence). The CDR3 DNA is TGTGCCAGTAGTCCGCTTGACAGGGGGCAAAAGAGGGGCTACACCTTC. Translated: CASSPLDRGQKRGYTF. Combining the CDR3 with reference TRBV19 and TRBJ1-2 gives the whole variable domain DGGITQSPKYLFRKEGQNVTLSCEQNLNHDAMYWYRQDPGQGLRLIYYSQIVNDFQKGDIAEGYSVSREKKESFPLTVTSAQKNPTAFYLCASSPLDRGQKRGYTFGSGTRLTVV.

V gene TRBV7-2 combines with J gene TRBJ1-5; weak D call: TRBD1 (5 bases). The CDR3 runs 15 residues. Looked up from germline, CDR1 is SGHTA and CDR2 is FQGNSA. V dropped 2 bases and J dropped 7 bases, with 15 bases sitting between them. The CDR3 DNA reads TGTGCCAGCAGCTTAAGCGTTGGGGGAGGCCAGCCCCAGCATTTT. Protein: CASSLSVGGGQPQHF. The full variable domain, in which reference TRBV7-2 and TRBJ1-5 provide the parts outside the CDR3, is GAGVSQSPSNKVTEKGKDVELRCDPISGHTALYWYRQSLGQGLEFLIYFQGNSAPDKSGLPSDRFSAERTGGSVSTLTIQRTQQEDSAVYLCASSLSVGGGQPQHFGDGTRLSIL.

The CDR3: CASSPGLARTDTQYF. The DNA for the CDR3 is TGTGCCAGCAGCCCTGGGCTAGCGCGGACAGATACGCAGTATTTT. The chain joins TRBV11-2 to TRBJ2-3, with TRBD2 as a possible D gene (6 bases). The CDR3 loop spans 15 amino acids. Per the germline V gene, CDR1 is SGHAT and CDR2 is FQNNGV. V gave up 5 bases and J gave up 3 bases, with 15 bases separating them.

This clone was observed a few times. The chain couples TRBV11-3 to TRBJ2-5; the D gene is possibly TRBD2 (6 bases). Trimming removed 5 bases from V and 3 bases from J, with 16 bases in between. The CDR3 is made up of 15 amino acids. Germline CDR1 reads SGHNT; CDR2 reads YENEEA. The CDR3 DNA reads as TGTGCCAGCAGCCGGGGACTGGGGGGAAAAGAGACCCAGTACTTC. The encoded protein is CASSRGLGGKETQYF.

This sequence joins TRBV5-4 and TRBJ2-5; 12 nucleotides align to TRBD1. Looked up from germline, CDR1 is SGHNT and CDR2 is YYREEE (reference sequence). The CDR3 consists of 14 residues. Trimming cost V 5 bases and J 4 bases; bases outside gene matches: 3. In DNA, the CDR3 is TGTGCCAGCAGTGGGACAGGGGGCGGAGAGACCCAGTACTTC. It specifies CASSGTGGGETQYF. Supplemented by reference TRBV5-4 and TRBJ2-5, the full variable domain reads ETGVTQSPTHLIKTRGQQVTLRCSSQSGHNTVSWYQQALGQGPQFIFQYYREEENGRGNFPPRFSGLQFPNYSSELNVNALELDDSALYLCASSGTGGGETQYFGPGTRLLVL.

This clone is a singleton in its sample. This chain connects TRBV7-2 to TRBJ2-2, with a possible D match to TRBD2 (7 bases). The V gene's germline CDR1 is SGHTA and CDR2 FQGNSA. The CDR3 totals 15 residues. V lost 4 bases and J 5 bases, leaving 14 bases between the germline ends. CDR3 protein: CASSWGLAETGELFF. The CDR3 DNA sequence: TGTGCCAGCAGCTGGGGGCTAGCGGAAACCGGGGAGCTGTTTTTT.

V and J are TRBV18 and TRBJ2-7; a possible D gene is TRBD1 (5 bases). V lost 0 bases, J lost 2 bases, and 8 bases lay in between. The CDR3 totals 14 residues. CDR1 is KGHSH, CDR2 LQKENI, per germline. The chain's CDR3 is CASSPPRQTYEQYF. Written as DNA, the CDR3 is TGTGCCAGCTCACCACCGAGACAGACCTACGAGCAGTACTTC.

This chain uses TRBV3-1 (or the pseudogene TRBV3-2) with TRBJ2-4; possible D gene TRBD1, 6 bases. CDR1 LGHDT and CDR2 YNNKEL come from the germline V gene (reference sequence). The CDR3 has 12 residues. Trimming removed 6 bases from V and 9 bases from J, with 12 bases in between. CDR3 DNA sequence: TGTGCCAGCAGAGGACAGAGGGGCATTCAGTACTTC. Translation gives CASRGQRGIQYF.